This TCR beta chain appears in the sequencing data of a study of blood T cells in healthy people across ages. Across the study: About one barcoded beta molecule per two T cells was captured by template switching.

Donor samples were obtained from healthy Caucasian individuals from Russia, aged 6 to 90. With a J-beta primer mix and a sample-barcoded 5' primer, a second PCR ran about 6 to 11 cycles. TCRdb analysed the 5' RACE reads with MiXCR anew, one entry per CDR3 protein. The data hold about 780,000 distinct CDR3 sequences, with about 46% observed a single time. Germline-derived CDR1 and CDR2 are SGHKS and YYEKEE (reference sequence). This CDR3 has 15 residues. Trimming cost V 4 bases and J 2 bases, with 14 bases left between them. The TCR comes from a man aged 80 or over in good health. The sequenced sample consisted of blood. The chain uses TRBV5-5 and TRBJ2-3; D unresolved. The CDR3 loop is CASSPREEPTDTQYF. DNA of the CDR3: TGTGCCAGCAGCCCGCGAGAGGAGCCCACAGATACGCAGTATTTT.